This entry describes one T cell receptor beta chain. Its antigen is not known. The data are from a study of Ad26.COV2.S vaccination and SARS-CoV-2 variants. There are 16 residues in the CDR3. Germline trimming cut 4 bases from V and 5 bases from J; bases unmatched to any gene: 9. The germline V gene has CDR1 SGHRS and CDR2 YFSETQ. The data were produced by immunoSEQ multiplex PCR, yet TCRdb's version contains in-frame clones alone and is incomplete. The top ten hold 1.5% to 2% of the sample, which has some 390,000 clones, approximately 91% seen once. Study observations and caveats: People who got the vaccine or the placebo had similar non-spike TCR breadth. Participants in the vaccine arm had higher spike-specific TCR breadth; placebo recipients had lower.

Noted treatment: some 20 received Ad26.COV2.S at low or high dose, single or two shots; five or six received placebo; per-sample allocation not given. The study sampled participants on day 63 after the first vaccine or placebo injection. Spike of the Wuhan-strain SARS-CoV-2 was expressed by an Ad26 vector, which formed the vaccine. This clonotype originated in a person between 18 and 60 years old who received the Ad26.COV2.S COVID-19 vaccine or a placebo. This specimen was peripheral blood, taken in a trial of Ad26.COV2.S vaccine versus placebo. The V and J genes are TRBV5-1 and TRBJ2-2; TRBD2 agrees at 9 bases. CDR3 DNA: TGCGCCAGCAGCCCCGAAGCGGGAGGTTTTACCGGGGAGCTGTTTTTT. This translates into CASSPEAGGFTGELFF.